Listed here are 31 T cell receptor beta chains from one sample, sequenced in a study of identical twins. TCRdb processed the 5' RACE reads anew with MiXCR; each CDR3 protein has one entry. The sample includes approximately 700,000 distinct CDR3 sequences, about 20% seen only once; the top ten take 10% to 15%. The same data also contributed to another study, on T cells expressing NK-cell markers.

Sequencing was carried out using PBMCs. Receptors were obtained from a woman between 18 and 29 years old in good health.

This chain connects TRBV5-1 to TRBJ1-1; 7 bases are a match to TRBD1. CDR1 SGHRS and CDR2 YFSETQ come from the germline V gene. J was trimmed by 4 bases and V by 7 bases; bases with no gene match: 13. The CDR3 consists of 15 residues. The CDR3 DNA sequence: TGCGCCAGCTCCCAAGGAGGGGGCGAGGGCACTGAAGCTTTCTTT. Translated, it gives CASSQGGGEGTEAFF.

This clonotype was detected only a few times. The chain links TRBV20-1 to TRBJ2-2; perhaps TRBD1 as D (6 bases). This CDR3 is built from 14 residues. The germline V gene has CDR1 DFQATT and CDR2 SNEGSKA (reference sequence). V was pared by 5 bases and J by 6 bases, with 16 bases between. The CDR3 DNA is TGCAGTGCTTTCCTGGACAGAAGTCCCGGGGAGCTGTTTTTT. Translation gives CSAFLDRSPGELFF.

In DNA, the CDR3 is TGTGCCAGCAGGGGCCGACGGCCCGGCACAGATACGCAGTATTTT. As protein: CASRGRRPGTDTQYF. V and J are TRBV12-3 or TRBV12-4 and TRBJ2-3, with D unclear. CDR3 length equals 15 residues. Trimming left V 6 bases short and J 1 base short, with 14 bases between.

A few counts support this clonotype. The rearrangement links TRBV20-1 to TRBJ2-7, with 7 bases aligning to TRBD1. CDR1 and CDR2 from the germline V gene are DFQATT and SNEGSKA (reference sequence). V trimming: 3 bases; J trimming: 3 bases; junction bases outside the gene matches: 8. CDR3 length: 14 residues. In DNA, the CDR3 is TGCAGTGCTAGGGCCCCCGGGACAGTCTACGAGCAGTACTTC. It encodes CSARAPGTVYEQYF.

The chain couples TRBV6-1 to TRBJ2-3; 15 positions agree with TRBD2. V dropped 5 bases and J dropped 2; count of bases not matched to a gene: 11. Germline assignment: CDR1 MNHNS and CDR2 SASEGT. The CDR3 length is 19 residues. This CDR3 reads CASSLGLAGGYDNTDTQYF. DNA for the CDR3: TGTGCCAGCAGTCTTGGACTAGCGGGGGGGTATGATAACACAGATACGCAGTATTTT.

The chain recombines TRBV20-1 with TRBJ2-1; tentatively, D is TRBD1 or TRBD2 (5 bases each). With 5 bases removed from V and 4 bases from J, the gap between germline ends came to 18 bases. In germline, CDR1 is DFQATT, CDR2 SNEGSKA (reference sequence). The CDR3 is made up of 15 amino acids. DNA for the CDR3: TGCAGTGCTGTAAACCGGGACCAGAGATACAATGAGCAGTTCTTC. Amino acids: CSAVNRDQRYNEQFF.

This clonotype was counted between two and nine times. The chain is built from TRBV20-1 and TRBJ1-2; tentatively, D is TRBD1 (6 bases). The CDR3 runs 13 residues. V was pared by 6 bases and J by 4 bases, with 15 bases between. Germline assignment: CDR1 DFQATT and CDR2 SNEGSKA (reference sequence). The CDR3 DNA is TGCAGTGCGAACCAGGGGACCGGCTATGGCTACACCTTC. Translating gives CSANQGTGYGYTF.

This clonotype was seen a handful of times. The chain carries TRBV15 and TRBJ2-5, with 11 bases lining up with TRBD2. Trimming took 0 bases from V and 4 from J; bases not matched to a gene: 4. CDR1 is LNHNV, CDR2 YYDKDF, per germline (reference sequence). The CDR3 is 16 residues long. CDR3 nucleotides: TGTGCCACCAGCAGAGATAGCGGGGGGGCTTCAGAGACCCAGTACTTC. Amino acid sequence: CATSRDSGGASETQYF.

The chain links TRBV7-8 to TRBJ2-7, with 10 nucleotides matching TRBD1. In germline, CDR1 is SGHVS, CDR2 FQNEAQ. This CDR3 is 17 amino acids long. V shed 2 bases, J shed 6 bases, and the junction held 13 bases outside the gene matches. CDR3 sequence: CASSLRYPGQGSREQYF. For the CDR3, the DNA is TGTGCCAGCAGCTTAAGATATCCGGGACAGGGGTCCCGCGAGCAGTACTTC.

The table lists this clonotype with many counts. The CDR3 region is CSVRLTSGRSGELFF. The CDR3 nucleotides read TGCAGCGTTCGGCTGACTAGCGGGAGATCCGGGGAGCTGTTTTTT. This chain links TRBV29-1 with TRBJ2-2; 12 nucleotides match TRBD2. Germline-derived CDR1 and CDR2 are SQVTM and ANQGSEA. The CDR3 runs to 15 residues. V gave up 5 bases and J gave up 6 bases; unmatched junction bases: 7.

In this sample, this clonotype turned up a few times. The chain employs TRBV5-1 and TRBJ2-5, with D perhaps matching TRBD2 (5 bases). The CDR3 totals 15 residues. CDR1 is SGHRS, CDR2 YFSETQ, per germline. The V gene lost 0 bases and the J gene lost 0 bases, with 9 bases spanning the gap. This chain's CDR3 is CASSLVPGNQETQYF. In DNA form, the CDR3 reads TGCGCCAGCAGCTTGGTACCGGGAAACCAAGAGACCCAGTACTTC.

This clonotype was seen more than once but under ten times. This chain joins TRBV7-9 and TRBJ1-4, with TRBD1 matching 8 bases. This CDR3 spans 14 amino acids. The V gene end was trimmed by 5 bases and the J gene end by 4 bases; junction bases not matched to a gene: 3. Germline V lookup: CDR1 SEHNR, CDR2 FQNEAQ (reference sequence). The CDR3 DNA reads TGTGCCAGCAGCCGGACAGGGAGTAATGAAAAACTGTTTTTT. It yields the protein CASSRTGSNEKLFF.

DNA of the CDR3: TGTGCCACTGGGGGGGGGGCCTCCTACAATGAGCAGTTCTTC. Translated: CATGGGASYNEQFF. The rearrangement uses TRBV6-1 and TRBJ2-1, with a possible D match to TRBD2 (7 bases). This CDR3 comprises 14 residues. Germline assignment: CDR1 MNHNS and CDR2 SASEGT. Trimming cost V 10 bases and J 0 bases, with 13 bases left between them.

Only a few counts were recorded for this clonotype. The J gene is TRBJ1-1, the V gene TRBV6-1; D not resolved. Germline V gene sequence: CDR1 MNHNS, CDR2 SASEGT. The CDR3 consists of 15 residues. Trimming left V 1 base short and J 0 bases short, with 9 bases between. CDR3 coding DNA: TGTGCCAGCAGTGAAGGACAAAACATGAACACTGAAGCTTTCTTT. Translation gives CASSEGQNMNTEAFF.

This clonotype was observed many times. The rearrangement uses TRBV20-1 and TRBJ1-1; possible D gene TRBD1, 5 bases. V was pared by 3 bases and J by 0 bases, with 29 bases between. The CDR3 is 20 residues long. Germline values: CDR1 DFQATT, CDR2 SNEGSKA (reference sequence). The CDR3 nucleotides read TGCAGTGCTAGGACAATGCGGGCAGGGCCCGTGGGGATGATGAACACTGAAGCTTTCTTT. Residues: CSARTMRAGPVGMMNTEAFF.

This clonotype was seen only once. The chain has TRBV19 and TRBJ2-1; no definite D call. This CDR3 has 15 amino acids. V was trimmed by 6 bases and J by 5 bases, leaving 17 bases between them. Germline V gives CDR1 LNHDA, CDR2 SQIVND (reference sequence). The CDR3 coding sequence is TGTGCCAGTAGCCTGGATATGAATACCGACAATGAGCAGTTCTTC. Its protein is CASSLDMNTDNEQFF.

This clonotype was seen a handful of times. The chain joins TRBV5-4 to TRBJ2-5; no clear D. The CDR3 contains 13 residues. V was cut by 2 bases and J by 5 bases, with 10 bases left in between. CDR1 is SGHNT, CDR2 YYREEE, per germline (reference sequence). CDR3 residues: CASSFIFGETQYF. As DNA, the CDR3 is TGTGCCAGCAGCTTTATCTTCGGGGAGACCCAGTACTTC.

In this sample, this clonotype turned up a few times. The chain is built from TRBV12-3 or TRBV12-4 and TRBJ2-2; TRBD2 might be the D (6 bases). V dropped 6 bases and J dropped 4 bases, with 12 bases sitting between them. The CDR3 runs to 14 residues. For the CDR3, the DNA is TGTGCCAGCAGCGGGAGAGCGGCCACCGGGGAGCTGTTTTTT. Translated, it gives CASSGRAATGELFF.

CDR3 in DNA: TGCGCCAGCAGCTTGTCACTGACCCGCGCGACCCAGTACTTC. It codes for CASSLSLTRATQYF. V and J are TRBV5-1 and TRBJ2-5; no reliable D call. V was shortened by 1 base and J by 7 bases, with 14 bases between the two germline ends. Germline lookup yields CDR1 SGHRS and CDR2 YFSETQ. The CDR3 contains 14 residues.

The CDR3 DNA follows: TGTGCCATCGGGGACACCGGGGAGCTGTTTTTT. Its protein is CAIGDTGELFF. The chain has TRBV10-3 and TRBJ2-2; unclear D gene. Between the trimmed V and J ends, which lost 8 bases and 3 bases, there was a span of 4 bases. The CDR3 runs to 11 residues. Per the germline V gene, CDR1 is ENHRY and CDR2 is SYGVKD.

This clonotype was seen a handful of times. This sequence joins TRBV12-3 or TRBV12-4 and TRBJ2-1, with a weak D call TRBD2 (6 bases). Trimming took 7 bases from V and 3 from J, leaving 16 bases between them. This CDR3 spans 15 amino acids. DNA for the CDR3: TGTGCCAGCACTGCTTTTGCGGGAAGCTACAATGAGCAGTTCTTC. Encoded protein: CASTAFAGSYNEQFF.

This CDR3 is CASSPTRGTLEKTQYF. CDR3 coding DNA: TGTGCCAGCAGCCCTACACGAGGGACTTTAGAAAAGACCCAGTACTTC. The V and J genes are TRBV5-4 and TRBJ2-5; the D gene is possibly TRBD2 (6 bases). The V end lost 4 bases, the J end lost 6 bases, and 22 bases lay between the germline ends. Germline CDR1 SGHNT, CDR2 YYREEE (reference sequence). This CDR3 spans 16 amino acids.

The CDR3 DNA reads TGTGCCAGCAGCCCCGGCGGGCTAGCAGCCGGGGAGCTGTTTTTT. Translated, it gives CASSPGGLAAGELFF. The chain is built from TRBV9 and TRBJ2-2; a weak D match, TRBD2 (5 bases). The CDR3 has 15 residues. V gave up 4 bases and J gave up 6 bases, with 16 bases separating them. In germline, CDR1 is SGDLS, CDR2 YYNGEE.

The chain carries TRBV20-1 and TRBJ2-3; no clear D. V dropped 5 bases and J dropped 3 bases, with 15 bases sitting between them. The CDR3 spans 14 residues. CDR1 is DFQATT, CDR2 SNEGSKA, per germline (reference sequence). The CDR3 region is CSAGPPHLTDTQYF. The DNA for the CDR3 is TGCAGTGCTGGTCCCCCCCATCTTACAGATACGCAGTATTTT.

This clonotype has more than one count but fewer than ten. This chain connects TRBV12-3 or TRBV12-4 to TRBJ2-3; TRBD2 matches at 9 bases. The CDR3 sequence is 15 residues long. V shed 6 bases and J 2 bases; nucleotides not matched to a gene: 6. The CDR3 protein is CASRPGTSHTDTQYF. The DNA of the CDR3 is TGTGCCAGCAGGCCCGGGACTAGCCACACAGATACGCAGTATTTT.

This clonotype has a handful of counts. The genes are TRBV6-5 and TRBJ1-1, with 7 bases aligning to TRBD1. The CDR3 sequence is 12 residues long. Losses at the gene ends were 7 bases for V and 4 bases for J; bases not matched to a gene: 3. Germline V lookup: CDR1 MNHEY, CDR2 SVGAGI. The CDR3, as DNA: TGTGCCAGCAAAAGGGGGCTCACTGAAGCTTTCTTT. Translation: CASKRGLTEAFF.

This clonotype was counted between two and nine times. The CDR3 is CSARGQTSADTQYF. CDR3 nucleotide sequence: TGCAGTGCTAGAGGCCAGACTAGCGCCGATACGCAGTATTTT. The rearrangement links TRBV20-1 to TRBJ2-3; 8 bases map to TRBD2. Germline V lookup: CDR1 DFQATT, CDR2 SNEGSKA (reference sequence). V trimming: 1 base; J trimming: 6 bases; junction bases outside the gene matches: 6. The length of the CDR3 is 14 residues.

This clonotype was recorded a few times. The CDR3 DNA reads TGTGCCAGCTGGGGACAGGGTGCGACCGGGGAGCTGTTTTTT. It codes for CASWGQGATGELFF. This chain connects TRBV6-2 or TRBV6-3 to TRBJ2-2, with 9 nucleotides matching TRBD1. This CDR3 spans 14 amino acids. V lost 8 bases to trimming and J lost 5 bases; unmatched junction nucleotides: 6. The germline V gene encodes CDR1 MNHEY and CDR2 SVGEGT.

The chain employs TRBV20-1 and TRBJ2-5; 7 nucleotides agree with TRBD2. After removal of 1 base from V and 5 bases from J, the junction contained 10 bases not matched to a gene. This CDR3 spans 15 amino acids. The germline V gene has CDR1 DFQATT and CDR2 SNEGSKA (reference sequence). CDR3 DNA sequence: TGCAGTGCTAGAGTCAAGTGGCGGGAGAGGGAGACCCAGTACTTC. Protein product: CSARVKWRERETQYF.

The chain links TRBV20-1 to TRBJ2-3; TRBD2 is a possible D gene (6 bases). This CDR3 spans 17 amino acids. The V and J ends lost 5 bases and 0 bases respectively, with 21 bases between them. Germline assignment: CDR1 DFQATT and CDR2 SNEGSKA (reference sequence). Written as DNA, the CDR3 is TGCAGTGCTCCTTCCCCTAGGGGAGGACCGAGCACAGATACGCAGTATTTT. It specifies CSAPSPRGGPSTDTQYF.

The CDR3 DNA sequence: TGTGCCATCAGCCCAACGGAGGACTATGGCTACACCTTC. Its protein product is CAISPTEDYGYTF. The chain links TRBV10-3 to TRBJ1-2; D gene unclear. The germline V gene has CDR1 ENHRY and CDR2 SYGVKD. V lost 6 bases and J lost 3, with 11 bases in between. This CDR3 has 13 residues.